Described below is a single TCR beta chain sequence and its context. V lost 1 base, J lost 3 bases, and 12 bases lay in between. Germline loops: CDR1 LNHDA, CDR2 SQIVND (reference sequence). This CDR3 comprises 15 residues. This entry belongs to a study of control samples from healthy donors and cancer patients. Assay used: immunoSEQ multiplex PCR; TCRdb lists only in-frame clones, some missing. The sample yields approximately 140,000 clones, roughly 90% seen once. V is TRBV19 and J is TRBJ1-2; D is uncertain. The sequenced material came from PBMCs. The receptor comes from a middle-aged man with head and neck cancer. The CDR3 nucleotides are TGTGCCAGTAGTATAGGGCCGCTTATCTACTATGGCTACACCTTC. Encoded protein: CASSIGPLIYYGYTF.